A selection of T cell receptor beta chains follows, all from one sample in a study of OX40 agonist ivuxolimab in advanced cancers. Only in-frame clones appear in the TCRdb table, and some are missing; sequencing was by immunoSEQ multiplex PCR. Of 55,000 to 80,000 clones in the sample, about 88% are singletons; the top ten hold approximately 0.99%. The material sequenced was CD4+ or CD8+ T cells sorted from blood, taken in a trial of the OX40 agonist ivuxolimab. The receptor source for this set is an adult with an advanced solid tumor such as melanoma, head and neck, liver or kidney cancer. CDR3s leave out the opening cysteine and the closing phenylalanine or tryptophan. D genes are given only for firm matches.

V,D,J,CDR3
TRBV15,-,TRBJ1-2,ATSRVRADGYT
TRBV14,-,TRBJ2-2,ASSVRLKATPGELF
TRBV5-8,TRBD2,TRBJ2-7,ASSFGKRGSYEQY
TRBV27,TRBD2,TRBJ2-2,ASFSGGAGFAKGELF
TRBV6-6,-,TRBJ2-2,ASGKPGYTGELF
TRBV7-2,-,TRBJ1-2,ASSYRVNYGYT
TRBV28,-,TRBJ1-1,ASSAPGTWNTEAF
TRBV6-6,TRBD2,TRBJ2-5,ASRNLAEETQY
TRBV18,-,TRBJ2-1,ASSPRERAGVNEQF
TRBV27,TRBD1,TRBJ1-5,ASSLNYRGKPQH
TRBV6-5,-,TRBJ1-2,ASSTRGGGYT
TRBV6-6,TRBD2,TRBJ2-3,ASRDSGSADTQY
TRBV7-2,-,TRBJ2-5,ASGRQETQY
TRBV7-6,TRBD1,TRBJ1-4,ASSRGQGAGEKLF
TRBV10-3,TRBD2,TRBJ2-3,AIRLAGGPVDTQY
TRBV6-1,-,TRBJ2-4,ATTENPLAKNIQY
TRBV11-2,TRBD2,TRBJ2-2,ASSPGLAGGGTGELF
TRBV19,TRBD1,TRBJ1-1,ASSTGGWGTEAF
TRBV30,TRBD2,TRBJ2-3,AWSGGIAGGTDTQY
TRBV7-2,TRBD1,TRBJ2-1,ASSLNPRAGGEQF
TRBV28,-,TRBJ2-7,ASSLSGFEQY
TRBV19,-,TRBJ1-1,ASTQFRPDRFDTF
TRBV9,-,TRBJ1-2,ASSVSGSGYT